Listed here are 31 T cell receptor beta chains from one sample, sequenced in a study of T cell repertoires in cytomegalovirus infection. Their recognized antigens are unknown. TCRdb used MiXCR to reprocess the reads, holding one entry per CDR3 protein. This sample has fewer than 950,000 distinct CDR3 sequences, with approximately 32% found just once. The source was cultured CD8+ T cells from PBMCs, collected from culture after CMV antigen stimulation. Receptors were obtained from a human donor in good health (CMV status not recorded). Some clones in this sample may be carry-over from other donors' samples.

This clonotype was detected a few times. The chain couples TRBV20-1 to TRBJ1-1; TRBD1 is a possible D gene (5 bases). The V end was cut by 0 bases, the J end by 4 bases, with 15 bases between. Germline lookup yields CDR1 DFQATT and CDR2 SNEGSKA (reference sequence). The CDR3 extends over 15 amino acids. The CDR3 protein is CSARDPGTPGTEAFF. DNA for the CDR3: TGCAGTGCTAGAGATCCGGGGACCCCGGGCACTGAAGCTTTCTTT.

This clonotype was observed a handful of times. The chain is built from TRBV5-4 and TRBJ2-7; D tentatively reads TRBD1 or TRBD2 (5 bases each). Germline-derived CDR1 and CDR2 are SGHNT and YYREEE (reference sequence). The V end was cut by 3 bases, the J end by 2 bases, with 15 bases between. The CDR3 is made up of 15 amino acids. CDR3 in DNA: TGTGCCAGCAGCTCCTACGGGGCAGCCCCCTACGAGCAGTACGTC. It specifies CASSSYGAAPYEQYV.

The chain employs TRBV29-1 and TRBJ1-1; a weak D match, TRBD1 (5 bases). Trimming shortened V by 8 bases and J by 3 bases, and 16 bases separated the two germline ends. This CDR3 comprises 13 residues. Germline V lookup: CDR1 SQVTM, CDR2 ANQGSEA. The CDR3 DNA reads as TGCAGCACCACTAAAGGGGTTTACACTGAAGCTTTCTTT. Translation gives CSTTKGVYTEAFF.

This clonotype was observed at least ten times. Possible read error: a much larger clone is one base away. This rearrangement joins TRBV7-6 to TRBJ2-3; no reliable D call. The CDR3 contains 12 residues. V lost 1 base, J lost 5 bases, and 4 bases lay in between. Looked up from germline, CDR1 is SGHVS and CDR2 is FNYEAQ. This CDR3 reads CASSLGEDTQYF. CDR3 nucleotides: TGTGCCAGCAGCTTAGGGGAAGATACGCAGTATTTT.

This sequence joins TRBV7-6 and TRBJ1-2; D is undetermined. Trimming shortened V by 6 bases and J by 0 bases, and 8 bases separated the two germline ends. The CDR3 runs to 13 residues. Germline V gene lookup returns CDR1 SGHVS and CDR2 FNYEAQ. The DNA for the CDR3 is TGTGCCAGCAGTAAGTCGGCTAACTATGGCTACACCTTC. The encoded protein is CASSKSANYGYTF.

The rearrangement uses TRBV7-8 and TRBJ2-4; TRBD2 matches 10 bases. The CDR3 spans 15 residues. Germline V lookup: CDR1 SGHVS, CDR2 FQNEAQ. J was trimmed by 7 bases and V by 3 bases; bases with no gene match: 6. In DNA, the CDR3 is TGTGCCAGCAGCTTGAGTAGCGGGGGGAGTAACATTCAGTACTTC. It translates to CASSLSSGGSNIQYF.

This clonotype occurred a few times. V usage is TRBV27 and J usage is TRBJ2-7; 7 bases align to TRBD1. CDR1 is MNHEY and CDR2 is SMNVEV in the germline V gene (reference sequence). The CDR3 spans 13 residues. The trim removed 6 bases at V and 5 bases at J, leaving 7 bases unmatched. CDR3 amino acids: CASSPTGFDEQYF. The CDR3, as DNA: TGTGCCAGCAGCCCGACAGGGTTCGACGAGCAGTACTTC.

Turning to this clonotype: At one end the junction does not follow the germline gene, possibly because of a read error. The chain is built from TRBV6-5 and TRBJ2-2, with no clear D. The CDR3 runs to 16 residues. Germline CDR1 is MNHEY and CDR2 is SVGAGI. This CDR3 reads CTSSYSPGPNTGELFF. Written as DNA, the CDR3 is TGTACCAGCAGTTACTCCCCCGGCCCGAACACCGGGGAGCTGTTTTTT.

Concerning this clonotype itself: A much larger clone is a single base away; this may be a read error. This chain connects TRBV7-2 to TRBJ2-3; 9 bases match TRBD1. This CDR3 has 15 amino acids. CDR1 is SGHTA and CDR2 is FQGNSA in the germline V gene. The CDR3 nucleotides are TGTGCCAGCAGCTCCTCGGACAGGGGAGCAGATACGCGGTATTTT. It codes for CASSSSDRGADTRYF.

This clonotype occurred a few times. The chain uses TRBV4-1 and TRBJ2-5; maybe TRBD2 (6 bases). Trimming removed 3 bases at V and 1 base at J, with 12 bases between. Germline CDR1 MGHRA, CDR2 YSYEKL. CDR3 length equals 15 residues. Here the CDR3 DNA reads TGCGCCAGCAGCCAGGTCCTAGCGCTCCAAGAGACCCAGTACTTC. Protein: CASSQVLALQETQYF.

The CDR3 DNA reads TGTGCCAGCAGTATGGGCTACGAGCAGTACGTC. Translating gives CASSMGYEQYV. The chain uses TRBV6-2 or TRBV6-3 and TRBJ2-7; no clear D gene. The V end lost 5 bases, the J end lost 3 bases, and 5 bases lay between the germline ends. Germline CDR1 MNHEY, CDR2 SVGEGT. The CDR3 runs to 11 residues.

In this sample, this clonotype turned up a few times. J is TRBJ1-5 and V is TRBV7-9, with a possible D match to TRBD1 (6 bases). Germline loops: CDR1 SEHNR, CDR2 FQNEAQ (reference sequence). This CDR3 is 13 amino acids long. V was trimmed by 2 bases and J by 7 bases, leaving 9 bases between them. CDR3 residues: CASSLSGTQPQHF. For the CDR3, the DNA is TGTGCCAGCAGCTTATCCGGGACACAGCCCCAGCATTTT.

This clonotype was counted only a few times. The chain employs TRBV29-1 and TRBJ2-5, with TRBD2 matching over 10 bases. The CDR3 length is 14 residues. Per germline, CDR1 SQVTM and CDR2 ANQGSEA. After removal of 6 bases from V and 2 bases from J, the junction contained 6 bases not matched to a gene. DNA of the CDR3: TGCAGCGTCCGGCTAGCGGGGGTACAAGAGACCCAGTACTTC. This sequence encodes CSVRLAGVQETQYF.

This clonotype was picked up a small number of times. The chain employs TRBV12-3 or TRBV12-4 and TRBJ1-5, with D possibly being TRBD1 (5 bases). There are 13 residues in the CDR3. Trimming took off 6 bases at V and 6 bases at J, with 12 bases between the two ends. CDR3 DNA sequence: TGTGCCAGCAGCCCTAGTGGGGGTCAGCCCCAGCATTTT. Translating it yields CASSPSGGQPQHF.

The chain links TRBV20-1 to TRBJ2-2; TRBD2 agrees at 8 bases. V gave up 0 bases and J gave up 4 bases; unmatched junction bases: 4. Germline-derived CDR1 and CDR2 are DFQATT and SNEGSKA (reference sequence). There are 15 residues in the CDR3. In DNA form, the CDR3 reads TGCAGTGCTAGAGATCGGCTAGCGGGCACCGGGGAGCTGTTTTTT. It specifies CSARDRLAGTGELFF.

The chain links TRBV5-4 to TRBJ2-6, with 7 bases aligning to TRBD1. The CDR3 length is 19 residues. With 4 bases clipped from V and 1 base from J, the junction kept 14 bases outside the gene matches. Germline V lookup: CDR1 SGHNT, CDR2 YYREEE (reference sequence). The chain's CDR3 is CASSPSPGQRFSGANVLTF. The CDR3 DNA sequence: TGTGCCAGCAGCCCAAGCCCGGGACAGCGGTTTTCTGGGGCCAACGTCCTGACTTTC.

The genes are TRBV11-2 and TRBJ2-3; tentative D call: TRBD2 (6 bases). From germline, CDR1 is SGHAT and CDR2 FQNNGV. The CDR3 sequence is 16 residues long. V lost 5 bases to trimming and J lost 6 bases, with 21 bases between them. The CDR3 spells CASSPPGTDTRDTQYF. The DNA of the CDR3 is TGTGCCAGCAGCCCCCCTGGGACTGACACACGGGATACGCAGTATTTT.

This rearrangement joins TRBV27 to TRBJ1-4; the D is unclear. This CDR3 region has 13 residues. The germline gives CDR1 MNHEY, CDR2 SMNVEV (reference sequence). With 6 bases removed from V and 6 bases from J, the gap between germline ends came to 11 bases. The CDR3 loop reads CASREWEDEKLFF. CDR3 nucleotides: TGTGCCAGCAGGGAGTGGGAGGATGAAAAACTGTTTTTT.

This clonotype was seen only once. V and J are TRBV6-2 or TRBV6-3 and TRBJ2-7; D perhaps matches TRBD2 (5 bases). Germline CDR1 is MNHEY and CDR2 is SVGEGT. V gave up 2 bases and J gave up 2 bases, with 10 bases separating them. The CDR3 length is 14 residues. CDR3 loop: CASSYVGNPYEQYV. CDR3 sequence (DNA): TGTGCCAGCAGTTACGTCGGGAACCCCTACGAGCAGTACGTC.

The count of this clonotype is one. This chain joins TRBV5-6 and TRBJ1-6, with TRBD1 identical over 9 bases. CDR1 is SGHDT and CDR2 is YYEEEE in the germline V gene. V lost 4 bases to trimming and J lost 13 bases; unmatched junction nucleotides: 12. The CDR3 is 15 residues long. DNA for the CDR3: TGTGCCAGCAGCCCCGGGACAGGGCAACTCTCTCCCCTCCACTTT. As protein: CASSPGTGQLSPLHF.

The V gene is TRBV20-1, the J gene TRBJ1-1, with D unresolved. The CDR3 is 14 residues long. The germline V gene encodes CDR1 DFQATT and CDR2 SNEGSKA (reference sequence). With 3 bases removed from V and 3 bases from J, the gap between germline ends came to 14 bases. The CDR3 bases are TGCAGTGCTAGGGGTGGCACGCGCTACACTGAAGCTTTCTTT. Residues: CSARGGTRYTEAFF.

The chain recombines TRBV28 with TRBJ2-5, with a tentative D call TRBD1 (6 bases). This CDR3 has 14 residues. Germline CDR1 MDHEN, CDR2 SYDVKM. The V end lost 10 bases, the J end lost 7 bases, and 22 bases lay between the germline ends. The DNA of the CDR3 is TGTGCCACCACCTACGCAGGGGAAGCGTGGACCCAGTACTTC. Its protein is CATTYAGEAWTQYF.

The sample holds a few counts of this clonotype. The gene calls are TRBV20-1 and TRBJ2-2; no definite D call. Trimming took 0 bases from V and 1 from J, leaving 6 bases between them. Germline CDR1 DFQATT, CDR2 SNEGSKA (reference sequence). The CDR3 runs 14 residues. The CDR3 nucleotides are TGCAGTGCTAGAGATCGACAGAACACCGGGGAGCTGTTTTTT. Residues: CSARDRQNTGELFF.

This clonotype was counted between two and nine times. The chain combines TRBV7-9 with TRBJ2-3; D uncertain. This CDR3 comprises 18 residues. Germline CDR1 and CDR2: SEHNR and FQNEAQ (reference sequence). Between the trimmed V and J ends, which lost 4 bases and 6 bases, there was a span of 26 bases. CDR3 DNA: TGTGCCAGCAGCTCACCCCACCCTATCGGTCCTACCCGGGATACGCAGTATTTT. It specifies CASSSPHPIGPTRDTQYF.

This clonotype was seen a handful of times. The gene calls are TRBV28 and TRBJ2-7; no definite D call. The CDR3 runs to 12 residues. CDR1 and CDR2 from the germline V gene are MDHEN and SYDVKM. Between the trimmed V and J ends, which lost 5 bases and 3 bases, there was a span of 8 bases. The CDR3 DNA follows: TGTGCCAGCAGTGACGTCGGCTACGAGCAGTACTTC. Translating gives CASSDVGYEQYF.

The chain is built from TRBV20-1 and TRBJ2-1, with 11 bases that match TRBD2. The CDR3 has 22 amino acids. Trimming removed 4 bases from V and 12 bases from J; junction bases left unmatched: 35. From germline, CDR1 is DFQATT and CDR2 SNEGSKA (reference sequence). The CDR3 DNA is TGCAGTGCTATCTTCGCTAGCGGGGGGCTAGCTCCTACAATGAGCAGTTCTTGGTGGCAGTTCTTC. Translated: CSAIFASGGLAPTMSSSWWQFF.

This clonotype showed up many times. The chain has TRBV6-5 and TRBJ1-6; D uncertain. Trimming took 5 bases from V and 11 from J, leaving 16 bases between them. Germline CDR1 reads MNHEY; CDR2 reads SVGAGI. This CDR3 contains 14 residues. The CDR3 coding sequence is TGTGCCAGCAGTGCCGCGGAGGCGGTACCACCCCTCCACTTT. Its protein is CASSAAEAVPPLHF.

The chain has TRBV27 and TRBJ2-3; 9 bases map to TRBD2. V shed 6 bases, J shed 4 bases, and the junction held 8 bases outside the gene matches. The CDR3 has 15 residues. CDR1 and CDR2 (germline): MNHEY, SMNVEV (reference sequence). The CDR3 DNA follows: TGTGCCAGCAGCCGCTCCGCGGGGGGGGCAGATACGCAGTATTTT. As protein: CASSRSAGGADTQYF.

This chain joins TRBV7-6 and TRBJ2-1; no definite D call. V lost 4 bases, J lost 2 bases, and 15 bases lay in between. The CDR3 extends over 16 amino acids. Looked up from germline, CDR1 is SGHVS and CDR2 is FNYEAQ. The CDR3 DNA is TGTGCCAGCAGCTCCTCTACAGTGGCCCCCTACAATGAGCAGTTCTTC. Residues: CASSSSTVAPYNEQFF.

This clonotype showed up many times. The rearrangement joins TRBV7-2 to TRBJ1-6; D is unclear. The V and J ends lost 5 bases and 4 bases respectively, with 3 bases between them. CDR3 length: 12 amino acids. The germline CDR1 and CDR2 sequences are SGHTA and FQGNSA. CDR3 coding DNA: TGTGCCAGCAGCCCTTATAATTCACCCCTCCACTTT. Translating it yields CASSPYNSPLHF.

The V gene is TRBV7-9, the J gene TRBJ2-1; 13 bases match TRBD2. CDR3 length: 21 amino acids. V lost 2 bases, J lost 5 bases, and 18 bases stayed unmatched. In germline, CDR1 is SEHNR, CDR2 FQNEAQ (reference sequence). The CDR3: CASSLPIGATLAGGLNNEQFF. CDR3 nucleotides: TGTGCCAGCAGCTTACCTATCGGGGCAACACTAGCGGGGGGGCTTAACAATGAGCAGTTCTTC.